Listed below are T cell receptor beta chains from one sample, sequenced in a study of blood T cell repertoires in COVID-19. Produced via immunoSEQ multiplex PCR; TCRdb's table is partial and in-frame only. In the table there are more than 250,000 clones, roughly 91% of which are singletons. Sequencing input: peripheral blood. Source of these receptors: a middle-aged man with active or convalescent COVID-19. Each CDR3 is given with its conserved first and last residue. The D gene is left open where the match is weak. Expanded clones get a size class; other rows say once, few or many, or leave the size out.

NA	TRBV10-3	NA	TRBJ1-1	TGTGCCATCAGCCCGGGGGGGGGAACTGAAGCTTTCTTT	CAISPGGGTEAFF
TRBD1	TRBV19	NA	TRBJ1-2	TGTGCCAGTAGTAACGACAGGGTAAGAGGCTACACCTTC	CASSNDRVRGYTF
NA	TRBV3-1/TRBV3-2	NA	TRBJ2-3	TGTGCCAGCAGCCAAGATGTGGGCGGGGGCACAGATACGCAGTATTTT	CASSQDVGGGTDTQYF
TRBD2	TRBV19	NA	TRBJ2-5	TGTGCCAGTAGTCAACGACCGGGAGGGGAGACCCAGTACTTC	CASSQRPGGETQYF
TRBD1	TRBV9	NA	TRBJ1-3	TGTGCCAGCAGCGTAGACGTGGGGACAGGGTCTGGAAACACCATATATTTT	CASSVDVGTGSGNTIYF
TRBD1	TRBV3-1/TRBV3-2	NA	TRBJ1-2	TGTGCCAGCAGCCGAGGGACAGGGATTTCTAACTATGGCTACACCTTC	CASSRGTGISNYGYTF
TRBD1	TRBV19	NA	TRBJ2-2	TGTGCCAGTAGTCCAAGGACAGGGGGAAACACCGGGGAGCTGTTTTTT	CASSPRTGGNTGELFF
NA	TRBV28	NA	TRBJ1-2	TGTGCCAGCAGTTTTCCCCTAATTTATGGCTACACCTTC	CASSFPLIYGYTF
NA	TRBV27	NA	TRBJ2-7	TGTGCCAGCAGTTTACAGGTCTCCTACGAGCAGTACTTC	CASSLQVSYEQYF
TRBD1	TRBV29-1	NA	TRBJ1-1	TGCAGCGCAAGCTCCACAGCAGGGGGCACTGAAGCTTTCTTT	CSASSTAGGTEAFF
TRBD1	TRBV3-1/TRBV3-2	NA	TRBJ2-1	TGTGCCAGCACCTTCTACAGGGGTAGCTACAATGAGCAGTTCTTC	CASTFYRGSYNEQFF
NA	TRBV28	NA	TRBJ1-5	TGTGCCAGCAGTTTCGCGGGGGGGAAGGCTCAGCCCCAGCATTTT	CASSFAGGKAQPQHF
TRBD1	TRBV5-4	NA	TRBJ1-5	TGTGCCACCTCGGACAGGGCTAGCAATCAGCCCCAGCATTTT	CATSDRASNQPQHF
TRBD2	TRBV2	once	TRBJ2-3	TGTGCCAGCATCCAAGATCGGACTAGCGGGGTGCATACGCAGTATTTT	CASIQDRTSGVHTQYF
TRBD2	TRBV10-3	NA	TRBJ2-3	TGTGCCATCAGGGGGAGCGGGGGGACAGATACGCAGTATTTT	CAIRGSGGTDTQYF
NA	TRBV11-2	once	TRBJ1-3	TGTGCCAGCAGCCGAAGACCGCGGGATGACAGACGCTCTGGAAACACCATATATTTT	CASSRRPRDDRRSGNTIYF
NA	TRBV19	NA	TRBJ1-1	TGTGCCAGTAGTATTGGGCTTTCTCTTGACACTGAAGCTTTCTTT	CASSIGLSLDTEAFF
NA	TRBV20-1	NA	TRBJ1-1	TGCAGTGCTAGTACCACACCAGGGAACACTGAAGCTTTCTTT	CSASTTPGNTEAFF
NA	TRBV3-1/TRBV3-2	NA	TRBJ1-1	TGTGCCAGCAGCCGCCAAGGAGGGAACACTGAAGCTTTCTTT	CASSRQGGNTEAFF
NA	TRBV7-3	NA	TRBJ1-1	TGTGCCAGCACCCCGGGCAGGGACACTGAAGCTTTCTTT	CASTPGRDTEAFF
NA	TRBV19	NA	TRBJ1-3	TGTGCCAGTAGTATTCAGGGCTCGTCTGGAAACACCATATATTTT	CASSIQGSSGNTIYF
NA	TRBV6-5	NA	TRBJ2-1	TGTGCCAGCATCCGGCAGGGTATTGTCAATGAGCAGTTCTTC	CASIRQGIVNEQFF
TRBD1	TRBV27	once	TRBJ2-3	TGTGCCAGCAGTCCGGACAGGGGGTGGTTTACAGATACGCAGTATTTT	CASSPDRGWFTDTQYF
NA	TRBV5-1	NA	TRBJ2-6	TGCGCCAGCAGCTTAATGGGGGCGCCTGGGGCCAACGTCCTGACTTTC	CASSLMGAPGANVLTF
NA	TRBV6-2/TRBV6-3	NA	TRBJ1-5	TGTGCCAGCAGCAGACGGACTGGGCAAAATCAGCCCCAGCATTTT	CASSRRTGQNQPQHF
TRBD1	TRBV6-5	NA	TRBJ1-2	TGTGCCAGCAGCCGCACAGGGGGCGATGGCTACACCTTC	CASSRTGGDGYTF
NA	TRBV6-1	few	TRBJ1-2	TGTGCCAGCAGTGAAGCTACGGACTATGGCTACACCTTC	CASSEATDYGYTF
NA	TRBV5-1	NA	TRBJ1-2	TGCGCCAGCAGCTCCCCTACAGACAAACCTGGCTACACCTTC	CASSSPTDKPGYTF
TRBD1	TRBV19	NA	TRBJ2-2	TGTGCCAGTACTCGGACAGGGGCGACCGGGGAGCTGTTTTTT	CASTRTGATGELFF
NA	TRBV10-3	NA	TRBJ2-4	TGTGCCATCAGTGAGTCGACAGGACTAGGGGGACACATTCAGTACTTC	CAISESTGLGGHIQYF
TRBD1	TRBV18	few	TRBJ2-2	TGTGCCAGCTCAAATGGACAGGGCGTGGCCGGGGAGCTGTTTTTT	CASSNGQGVAGELFF
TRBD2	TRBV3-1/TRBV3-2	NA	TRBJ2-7	TGTGCCAGCAGCCAAGATCCACGACTAGCGGGAGCTCAACAGTACTTC	CASSQDPRLAGAQQYF
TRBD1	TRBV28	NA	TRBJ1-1	TGTGCCAGCAGTACAGGGGACACTGAAGCTTTCTTT	CASSTGDTEAFF
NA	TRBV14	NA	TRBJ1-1	TGTGCCAGCAGCCAAGTTGTGGCGGGCACTGAAGCTTTCTTT	CASSQVVAGTEAFF
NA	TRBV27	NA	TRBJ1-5	TGTGCCAGCAGTTTAAATGGGGGGGATCAGCCCCAGCATTTT	CASSLNGGDQPQHF
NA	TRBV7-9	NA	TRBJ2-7	TGTGCCAGCAGCTTCGGCCTAGCTTGGGACTCCTACGAGCAGTACTTC	CASSFGLAWDSYEQYF
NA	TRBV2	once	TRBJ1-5	TGTGCCAGCACTTCTAACCCTCGGCCCCAGCATTTT	CASTSNPRPQHF
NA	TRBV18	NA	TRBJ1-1	TGTGCCAGCTCACCACCCCCTCCGACTGAAGCTTTCTTT	CASSPPPPTEAFF
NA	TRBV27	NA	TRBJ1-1	TGTGCCAGCAGGTACTATCTTCAGAAGAACACTGAAGCTTTCTTT	CASRYYLQKNTEAFF
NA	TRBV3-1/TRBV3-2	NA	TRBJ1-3	TGTGCCAGCCTTTCCTCTGGAAACACCATATATTTT	CASLSSGNTIYF
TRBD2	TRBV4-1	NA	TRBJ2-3	TGCGCCAGCAGCCAAGATAGTAAAACTACTAGCGGTAGCACAGATACGCAGTATTTT	CASSQDSKTTSGSTDTQYF
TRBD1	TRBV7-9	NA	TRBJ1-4	TGTGCCAGCAGCCTTACCGCAGGGGGGAATGAAAAACTGTTTTTT	CASSLTAGGNEKLFF
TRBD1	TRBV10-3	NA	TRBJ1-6	TGTGCCATCAGGACCGGACAGGGAACGGGGTCACCCCTCCACTTT	CAIRTGQGTGSPLHF
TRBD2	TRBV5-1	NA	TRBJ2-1	TGCGCCAGCAGCTTGGCCGGGAGGAGCGGGAGGGCCCGGAATGAGCAGTTCTTC	CASSLAGRSGRARNEQFF
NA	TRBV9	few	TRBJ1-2	TGTGCCAGCAGCGCAGTCGGGTATGGCTACACCTTC	CASSAVGYGYTF
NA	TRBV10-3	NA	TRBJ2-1	TGTGCCATCAGTGATTTGGGAGGGCAGTTCTTC	CAISDLGGQFF
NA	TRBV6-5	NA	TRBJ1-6	TGTGCCAGCAGATACCTTAGCTCCTATAATTCACCCCTCCACTTT	CASRYLSSYNSPLHF
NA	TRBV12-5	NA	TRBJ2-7	TGTGCTAGTGGTTTGGTACGAACTAGTATTCTCTACGAGCAGTACTTC	CASGLVRTSILYEQYF
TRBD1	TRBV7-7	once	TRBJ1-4	TGTGCTAGCAGCACGGGACAGTCAGATGAAAAACTGTTTTTT	CASSTGQSDEKLFF
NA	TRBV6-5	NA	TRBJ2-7	TGTGCCAGCAGGGGCCAAAGCTCCTACGAGCAGTACTTC	CASRGQSSYEQYF
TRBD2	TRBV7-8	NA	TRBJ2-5	TGTGCCAGCAGCGCCGTCTCCGCTGGCGGGGGGCTCCAAGAGACCCAGTACTTC	CASSAVSAGGGLQETQYF
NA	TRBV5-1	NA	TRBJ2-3	TGCGCCTCAAGGTTGAGGGACATCACAGATACGCAGTATTTT	CASRLRDITDTQYF
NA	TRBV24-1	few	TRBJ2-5	TGTGCCACCAGTGGTTTCGGGCCCGCGGGAGAGACCCAGTACTTC	CATSGFGPAGETQYF
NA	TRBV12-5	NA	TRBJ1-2	TGTGCTAGTGGTTTGGTCGTTGGGATAGGAGGCTATGGCTACACCTTC	CASGLVVGIGGYGYTF
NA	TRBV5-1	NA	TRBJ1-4	TGCGCCAGCAGCACGTCGGGGGCAACTAATGAAAAACTGTTTTTT	CASSTSGATNEKLFF
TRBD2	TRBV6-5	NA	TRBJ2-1	TGTGCCAGCCGGGGGGTAGGAGGTTTTCAGTTCTTC	CASRGVGGFQFF
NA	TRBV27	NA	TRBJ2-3	TGTGCCAGCAGTTTAACTCTCGCAGATACGCAGTATTTT	CASSLTLADTQYF
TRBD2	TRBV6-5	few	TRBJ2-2	TGTGCCATCAAGCGGGGGCCAAACACCGGGGAGCTGTTTTTT	CAIKRGPNTGELFF
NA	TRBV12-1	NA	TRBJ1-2	TGTGCCAGCAGCCGTGACCGACCCGGGACAGGGGAAAGCGGCTACACCTTC	CASSRDRPGTGESGYTF
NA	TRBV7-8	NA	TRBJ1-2	TGTGCCAGCAGCTTAGCCACAGGGATGGGGTATGGCTACACCTTC	CASSLATGMGYGYTF